This T cell receptor (beta chain) was identified during a study of T cell responses to AZD1222 COVID-19 vaccine. Study results and caveats: Researchers report vaccine-associated CD4 TCRs spanning spike, with dominance at 160-218 and 743-854.

Assay: immunoSEQ multiplex PCR; the TCRdb copy retains only in-frame clones and omits some. The table lists approximately 140,000 clones, approximately 93% of them singletons, with less than 1% in the top ten. Regarding this clone: Antigen: not known.

The CDR3 consists of 14 residues. V lost 2 bases to trimming and J lost 5 bases, with 13 bases between them. Germline V lookup: CDR1 SGHNT, CDR2 YYREEE (reference sequence). V and J are TRBV5-4 and TRBJ1-2; possible D gene TRBD1, 6 bases. The sample consisted of peripheral blood, taken on day 0 of MenACWY control vaccination. This TCR was recovered from an adult in good health. CDR3 sequence: CASSFVTGLYGYTF. CDR3 DNA sequence: TGTGCCAGCAGCTTTGTGACAGGATTGTATGGCTACACCTTC.